This T cell receptor (beta chain) was documented in a study of blood T cell repertoires in COVID-19. Study-wide background: Both acute and convalescent COVID-19 samples were obtained from the United States, Italy and Spain.

CDR3 size: 15 residues. Germline V gives CDR1 LNHDA, CDR2 SQIVND (reference sequence). The germline V and J ends were trimmed by 7 bases and 3 bases, with 15 bases remaining between them. Patients of the Seattle cohort, enrolled during active infection, were followed longitudinally. Authors' data handling: Amplifying reference gene primers gave estimates of nucleated cell counts. Using immunoSEQ multiplex PCR, the repertoire was profiled, and TCRdb retains in-frame clones only, with some absent. For V, J and clone size, that table is used; D and trimming come from the DNA. The sample carries around 100,000 clones, roughly 87% recorded once.

This TCR was recovered from a woman aged 45-60 years with COVID-19, enrolled during active disease. V and J are TRBV19 and TRBJ2-2; the D gene is possibly TRBD2 (6 bases). The sample was peripheral blood. CDR3 in amino acids: CASTTGLPYTGELFF. The CDR3 DNA reads as TGTGCCAGTACTACGGGACTCCCTTACACCGGGGAGCTGTTTTTT.